This record concerns one T cell receptor beta chain sequence. Its binding antigen is unknown. Per-base quality was not reported, and no clone a single base away is much larger than it. The source of the sample is a study of neoadjuvant anti-PD-1 for oral cavity cancer (dated by TCRdb to the early 2020s). About the full investigation: Three to four biweekly doses of nivolumab at 3 mg/kg were mostly administered to patients before curative-intent surgical resection. Patients without progression received a fourth nivolumab dose around day 43 and underwent definitive surgical resection on days 50-56. Under RECIST 1.1, a patient counted as a responder if showing complete response, partial response or stable disease, and as a non-responder if showing progression. A 33% response rate was observed in the parent correlative cohort, in which more than 9 patients were included. Results the study describes overall, beyond this receptor: After neoadjuvant nivolumab, T cell clonality (Gini index) in PBMCs was significantly higher in non-responders than in responders. A higher pretreatment blood Treg/Th17 ratio correlated with both higher pretreatment blood TCRbeta clonality and lower post-treatment tumor TCRbeta clonality. The TCR analyses had only a few patients in each response group, and the authors called for validation in larger cohorts.

Reading the germline V gene gives CDR1 MDHEN and CDR2 SYDVKM. The junction shows trimming of 6 bases on V and 1 base on J, plus 10 bases between the germline ends. The CDR3 has 13 amino acids, counting the end cysteine and phenylalanine. Here the CDR3 DNA is all that survives: 39 bases in frame from base 1. For deep sequencing of PBMC libraries, mostly around 480 ng of input genomic DNA was used, and six replicates were run per sample. The immunoSEQ hsTCRbeta kit was used to prepare TCRbeta libraries, following the manufacturer's instructions. The finished libraries were brought together in one pool at approximately 3 nM, which was then read using an Illumina NovaSeq 6000 S4 flow cell. Per the source publication's procedure: Raw data preprocessing and quality control were performed with the immunoSEQ Analyzer. The analysis was restricted to productive rearrangements, with each unique CDR3 amino acid sequence defining a clonotype. Repertoire clonality was estimated as the Gini-Simpson index, which was calculated using the R package tcR. Gini indices were compared with Student's t test, and associations with tumor size change were assessed by Pearson correlation. Entries here come from immuneACCESS through TCRdb and include only in-frame sequences with V and J called. Some clones fail to appear in such tables; in the studies checked, an unresolved V gene covers under half of the shortfall, and the cause of the remainder is unknown. V, J and clone size are those of that table, while D and trimming were read from the DNA. The sample records tens of thousands of clones, approximately 84% of which are singletons. Jointly, the top ten make up less than 4% of the sample.

In light of the paper, this sample's time point label describes: after neoadjuvant nivolumab, at surgical resection. None of the patients had received prior systemic or radiation treatment, and all were newly diagnosed with stage II-IVA oral cavity squamous cell carcinoma. The cohort consisted of patients with HPV-negative, locally advanced oral cavity squamous cell carcinoma. No culture maintenance or expansion was done, as the peripheral blood mononuclear cells went straight to analysis. Samples were obtained from a longitudinal correlative study of a single-arm phase II trial of neoadjuvant nivolumab in oral cavity squamous cell carcinoma. Genomic DNA-based TCRbeta sequencing was performed on subject-matched pre- and post-treatment PBMCs and tumors from three responders and three non-responders. Peripheral blood mononuclear cells were collected once before nivolumab treatment and again after treatment, at the time of surgery. The Maxwell RSC DNA from Cells kit was used to isolate genomic DNA from PBMCs.

The sample consisted of PBMCs, taken after nivolumab (anti-PD-1) treatment. This sequence uses TRBV28 and TRBJ2-7; the D gene is perhaps TRBD1, on 8 matching bases. This TCR came from a person aged 40-85 years with oral cavity squamous cell carcinoma. The CDR3 reads as follows: CASRQGGSYEQYF. The nucleotide sequence reads TGTGCCAGCAGACAGGGGGGGTCCTACGAGCAGTACTTC.